This T cell receptor (beta chain) is drawn from a study of T cells in Graves' hyperthyroidism and ophthalmopathy. The study, taken as a whole, reports: Patients with ophthalmopathy were separated from those with stable hyperthyroidism by a 13 V-J model.

This clonotype showed up just a few times. Its antigen is unidentified. There were TCR beta CDR3 regions amplified from RNA transcripts. With the HTBI primer set, the TCR CDR3 went through a first round of RT-PCR. MiXCR was run by TCRdb on the multiplex PCR reads, yielding one entry per CDR3 protein. Of about 350,000 distinct CDR3 sequences in the sample, roughly 14% were seen once. The clonotype comes from a woman in her 30s with Graves' hyperthyroidism. The sample was blood.

CDR3 nucleotides: TGTGCCACCAGTAACCGGCACAGGGTCGGGAATGAGCAGTTCTTC. Translated: CATSNRHRVGNEQFF. This chain connects TRBV24-1 to TRBJ2-1; D may be TRBD1 (6 bases). The CDR3 sequence is 15 residues long. CDR1 KGHDR and CDR2 SFDVKD come from the germline V gene. The ends were cut back, 6 bases at V and 7 bases at J, with 18 bases in the middle.